These T cell receptor beta chains were read from a single sample in a study of blood T cell repertoires in COVID-19. Assay: immunoSEQ multiplex PCR; the TCRdb copy retains only in-frame clones and omits some. The data hold 70,000 to 95,000 clones, with around 88% observed a single time. The sequencing sample was made of peripheral blood. These receptors originate from a human donor in a cohort sampled during active COVID-19. Each CDR3 is given with its conserved first and last residue.

v_call	cdr3_aa
TRBV28	CASSLTRSNQPQHF
TRBV7-2	CASSLGGGGQLYEQYF
TRBV28	CASSTGAGQPQHF
TRBV9	CASSTGTGVREQYF
TRBV9	CASSGGPGTGAPPYF
TRBV20-1	CSAKGVETQYF
TRBV29-1	CSVSRLAGGPGSNEQFF
TRBV7-2	CALTRREQYF
TRBV19	CASGIRGSTDTQYF
TRBV15	CATSGQYNSPLHF
TRBV7-2	CASSLNTGLGEKLFF
TRBV30	CAWKQGKETQYF
TRBV5-5	CASSPAGGNQPQHF
TRBV4-3	CASSQELGADQPQHF
TRBV12-1	CASPFDRGRSYEQYF
TRBV14	CASSQVERGFYNEQFF
TRBV18	CASSRLAGDQETQYF
TRBV19	CASRGTGYNQLQHF
TRBV29-1	CSVAQAYGDGYTF
TRBV7-2	CASSQGRTSEYEQYF
TRBV11-2	CASSLDRLAYEQYF
TRBV12-3/TRBV12-4	CASSTSNEQFF
TRBV6-5	CASSYPGTDTQYF
TRBV2	CASSGGQGRTEAFF
TRBV19	CASSGLGQGAGGANVLTF
TRBV6-6	CASTRDREIYEQFF
TRBV28	CASSLIGRNTEAFF
TRBV3-1/TRBV3-2	CASSPYGNQPQHF
TRBV5-5	CASSYRTSGRGGDEQYF
TRBV7-2	CASSYLGLGYEQYF
TRBV2	CASSEMGQGIGELFF
TRBV5-4	CASSLGAGTYEQYF
TRBV2	CASSYGNTIYF
TRBV2	CASSKQVAGANVLTF
TRBV7-2	CASSLKASGDTGELFF
TRBV7-2	CASSLGPVNYGYTF
TRBV19	CATSQGLNQPQHF
TRBV5-5	CASSLAGGYSYNEQFF
TRBV20-1	CSASGLARYGYTF
TRBV5-1	CASSLARTRVTMNTEAFF